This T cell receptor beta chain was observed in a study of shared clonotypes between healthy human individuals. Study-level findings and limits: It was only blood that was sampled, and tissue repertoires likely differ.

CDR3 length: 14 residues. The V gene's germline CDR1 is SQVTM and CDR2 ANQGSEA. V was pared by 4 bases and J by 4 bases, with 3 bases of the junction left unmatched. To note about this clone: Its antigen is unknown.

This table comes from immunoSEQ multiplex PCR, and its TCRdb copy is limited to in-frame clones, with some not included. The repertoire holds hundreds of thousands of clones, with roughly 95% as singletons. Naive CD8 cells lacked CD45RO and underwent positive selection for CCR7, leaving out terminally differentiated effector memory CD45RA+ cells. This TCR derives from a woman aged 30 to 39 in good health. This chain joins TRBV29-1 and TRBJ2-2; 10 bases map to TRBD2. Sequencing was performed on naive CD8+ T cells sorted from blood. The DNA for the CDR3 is TGCAGCGTTGGGACTAGCGGTCTCACCGGGGAGCTGTTTTTT. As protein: CSVGTSGLTGELFF.